The entry below describes one TCR beta chain. Its specificity is not known. V dropped 5 bases and J dropped 8 bases, with 27 bases sitting between them. Per the germline V gene, CDR1 is SGHVS and CDR2 is FQNEAQ. This CDR3 has 18 residues. The data were taken from a study of T cell repertoires in cytomegalovirus infection. TCRdb analysed the reads with MiXCR anew, one entry per CDR3 protein. The table lists about 150,000 distinct CDR3 sequences, about 15% of them singletons. Study-level findings and limits: Within the response measured ex vivo, HLA-C-restricted CMV-specific TCR beta clonotypes were dominant.

The rearrangement joins TRBV7-8 to TRBJ2-2; maybe TRBD2 (6 bases). The sequenced material came from CD8+ T cells from PBMCs. The sequence was collected from a human donor in good health (CMV status not recorded). Some clones in this sample may be carry-over from other donors' samples. The CDR3 loop is CASSRLKTGAFPGGELFF. In nucleotides, the CDR3 is TGTGCCAGCAGCCGCCTTAAAACGGGAGCCTTTCCGGGGGGGGAGCTGTTTTTT.